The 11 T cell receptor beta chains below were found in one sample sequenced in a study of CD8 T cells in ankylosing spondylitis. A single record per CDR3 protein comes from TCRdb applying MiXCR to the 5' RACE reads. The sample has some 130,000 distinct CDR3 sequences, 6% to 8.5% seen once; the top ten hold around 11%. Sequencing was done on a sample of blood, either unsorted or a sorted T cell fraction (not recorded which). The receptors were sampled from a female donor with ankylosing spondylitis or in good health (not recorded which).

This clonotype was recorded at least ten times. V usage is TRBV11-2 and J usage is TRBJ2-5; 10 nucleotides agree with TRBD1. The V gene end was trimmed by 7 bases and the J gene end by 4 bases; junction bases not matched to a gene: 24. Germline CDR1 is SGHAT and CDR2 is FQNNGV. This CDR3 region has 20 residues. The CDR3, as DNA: TGTGCCAGCACAGATTTAAGTTTCCTAGGCGCGACAGGGGGCTTAGAGACCCAGTACTTC. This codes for CASTDLSFLGATGGLETQYF.

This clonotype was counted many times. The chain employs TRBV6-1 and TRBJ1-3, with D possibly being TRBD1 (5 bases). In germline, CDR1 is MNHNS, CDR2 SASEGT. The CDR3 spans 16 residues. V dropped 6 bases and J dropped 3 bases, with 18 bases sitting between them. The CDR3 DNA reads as TGTGCCAGCAGCCCCGTCGGAGGGGCGCATGGAAACACCATATATTTT. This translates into CASSPVGGAHGNTIYF.

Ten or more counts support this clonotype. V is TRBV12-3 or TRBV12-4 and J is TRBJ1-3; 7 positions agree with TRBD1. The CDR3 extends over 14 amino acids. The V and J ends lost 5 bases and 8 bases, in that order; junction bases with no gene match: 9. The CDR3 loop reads CASSADRRMDTIYF. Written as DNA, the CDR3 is TGTGCCAGCAGTGCGGACAGGCGCATGGACACCATATATTTT.

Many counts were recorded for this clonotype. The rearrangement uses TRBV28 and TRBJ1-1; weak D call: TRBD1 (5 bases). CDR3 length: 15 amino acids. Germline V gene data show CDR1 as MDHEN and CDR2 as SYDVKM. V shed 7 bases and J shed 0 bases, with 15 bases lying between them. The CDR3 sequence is CASNTGALLNTEAFF. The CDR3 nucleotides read TGTGCCAGCAACACCGGGGCTCTTTTGAACACTGAAGCTTTCTTT.

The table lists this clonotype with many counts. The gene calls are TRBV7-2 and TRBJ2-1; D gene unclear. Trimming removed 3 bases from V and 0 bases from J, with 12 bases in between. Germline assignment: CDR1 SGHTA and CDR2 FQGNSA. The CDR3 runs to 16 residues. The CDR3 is CASSFSGLGSYNEQFF. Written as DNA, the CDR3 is TGTGCCAGCAGCTTTAGTGGGTTGGGCTCCTACAATGAGCAGTTCTTC.

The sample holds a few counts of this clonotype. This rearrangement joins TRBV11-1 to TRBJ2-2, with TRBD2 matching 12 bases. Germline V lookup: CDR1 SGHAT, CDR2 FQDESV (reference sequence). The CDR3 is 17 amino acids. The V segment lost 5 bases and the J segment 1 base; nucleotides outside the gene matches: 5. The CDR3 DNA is TGTGCCAGCAGCCGCGGACTAGCGGGGAGGAACACCGGGGAGCTGTTTTTT. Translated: CASSRGLAGRNTGELFF. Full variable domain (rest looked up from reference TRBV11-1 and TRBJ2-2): EAEVAQSPRYKITEKSQAVAFWCDPISGHATLYWYRQILGQGPELLVQFQDESVVDDSQLPKDRFSAERLKGVDSTLKIQPAELGDSAMYLCASSRGLAGRNTGELFFGEGSRLTVL.

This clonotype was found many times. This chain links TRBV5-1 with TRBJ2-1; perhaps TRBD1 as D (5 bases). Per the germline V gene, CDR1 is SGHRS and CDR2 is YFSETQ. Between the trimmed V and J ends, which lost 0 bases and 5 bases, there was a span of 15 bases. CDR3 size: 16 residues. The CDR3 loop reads CASSLVAGPPNNEQFF. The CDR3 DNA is TGCGCCAGCAGCTTGGTGGCAGGGCCCCCGAACAATGAGCAGTTCTTC.

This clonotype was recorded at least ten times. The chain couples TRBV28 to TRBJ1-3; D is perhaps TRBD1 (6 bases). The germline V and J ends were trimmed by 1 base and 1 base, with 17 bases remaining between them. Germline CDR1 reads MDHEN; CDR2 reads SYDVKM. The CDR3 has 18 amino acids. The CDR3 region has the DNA TGTGCCAGCAGTTTATATTCGGGACTACAGGGATCTGGAAACACCATATATTTT. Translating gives CASSLYSGLQGSGNTIYF. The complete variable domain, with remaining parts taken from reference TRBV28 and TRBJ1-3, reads DVKVTQSSRYLVKRTGEKVFLECVQDMDHENMFWYRQDPGLGLRLIYFSYDVKMKEKGDIPEGYSVSREKKERFSLILESASTNQTSMYLCASSLYSGLQGSGNTIYFGEGSWLTVV.

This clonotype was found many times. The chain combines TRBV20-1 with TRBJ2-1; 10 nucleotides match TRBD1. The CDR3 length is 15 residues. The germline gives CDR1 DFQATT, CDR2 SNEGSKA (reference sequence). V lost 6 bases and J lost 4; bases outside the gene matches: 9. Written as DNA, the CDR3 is TGCAGTGCCCCTCGCTGGGACAGGGGATACAATGAGCAGTTCTTC. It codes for CSAPRWDRGYNEQFF.

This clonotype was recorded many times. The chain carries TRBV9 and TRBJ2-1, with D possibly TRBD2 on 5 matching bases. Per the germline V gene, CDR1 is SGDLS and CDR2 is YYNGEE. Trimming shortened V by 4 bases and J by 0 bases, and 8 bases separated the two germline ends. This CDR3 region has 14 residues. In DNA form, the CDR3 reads TGTGCCAGCAGCTCGGACTTCTCCTACAATGAGCAGTTCTTC. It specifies CASSSDFSYNEQFF.

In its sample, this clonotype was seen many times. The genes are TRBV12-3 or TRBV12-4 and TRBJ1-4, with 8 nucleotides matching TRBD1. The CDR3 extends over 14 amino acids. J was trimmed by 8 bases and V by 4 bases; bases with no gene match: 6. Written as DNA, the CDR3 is TGTGCCAGCAGTTCAGGACAGGGCCGAGAAAAACTGTTTTTT. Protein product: CASSSGQGREKLFF.